The rows below give T cell receptor beta chains drawn from one sample of a study of CD8+CD57+ T cells in acquired aplastic anemia. TCRdb reprocessed the reads via MiXCR and lists one record per CDR3 protein. The sample includes 200,000 to 250,000 distinct CDR3 sequences, 47% of them seen just once. Sample: sorted CD4+, CD8+, or CD8+CD57+ T cells (not recorded which) from PBMCs. Receptor source: a human donor with aplastic anemia. CDR3s include the opening cysteine and the closing phenylalanine or tryptophan. The D gene is left open where the match is weak. Some rows have no size entry. The others give once, few or many, or a class for an expanded clone.

TRBV12-3/TRBV12-4,many,TRBJ1-2,.,TGTGCCAGCAGTTTGTCGGGATCTGGCTACACCTTC,CASSLSGSGYTF
TRBV7-9,.,TRBJ1-1,.,TGTGCCAGCAGCCCGAAGACTAGCGACTTT,CASSPKTSDF
TRBV19,.,TRBJ1-3,.,TGTGCCAGTAGTCTAGACCAGGGGAGAGGGAACACCATATATTTT,CASSLDQGRGNTIYF
TRBV7-9,.,TRBJ1-6,TRBD1,TGTGCCAGCAGTTCACAGGGGATGGGGAATTCACCCCTCCACTTT,CASSSQGMGNSPLHF
TRBV15,.,TRBJ1-3,.,TGTGCCACCAGCAGAGAAACAGTCCTCTCTGGAAACACCATATATTTT,CATSRETVLSGNTIYF
TRBV9,.,TRBJ1-3,.,TGTGCCAGCAGCGTAGAGGGGGGAATCCACACCATATATTTT,CASSVEGGIHTIYF
TRBV4-3,.,TRBJ2-7,TRBD1,TGCGCCAGCAGCCAAGTTTGGGGACAGGGGGTCGACGAGCAGTACTTC,CASSQVWGQGVDEQYF
TRBV27,.,TRBJ1-3,TRBD1,TGTGCCAGCAGTTCCCTTCAGGGGGCTGGAAACACCATATATTTT,CASSSLQGAGNTIYF
TRBV6-5,.,TRBJ2-7,.,TGTGCCAGCAGTTACGGGGGGGCGGGCGAGCAGTACTTC,CASSYGGAGEQYF
TRBV29-1,.,TRBJ2-7,.,TGCAGCGTTGTGGTTGCGGGGAGTGGCGAGCAGTACTTC,CSVVVAGSGEQYF
TRBV5-1,few,TRBJ2-3,.,TGCGCCAGCAGCACGGACAGCACAGATACGCAGTATTTT,CASSTDSTDTQYF
TRBV6-1,many,TRBJ2-7,TRBD2,TGTGCCAGCATGAAGCTAGCGGGGACCCACTACGAGCAGTACTTC,CASMKLAGTHYEQYF
TRBV20-1,.,TRBJ2-5,TRBD1,TGCAGTGCGGACAGGGGAGAGACCCAGTACTTC,CSADRGETQYF
TRBV12-3/TRBV12-4,many,TRBJ1-4,TRBD1,TGTGCCAGCAGTTCCAACCGACAGGGGGGTGAAAAACTGTTTTTT,CASSSNRQGGEKLFF
TRBV10-3,few,TRBJ2-7,.,TGTGCCATCAGTGACTCCGGGACGGCCTCCTACGAGCAGTACTTC,CAISDSGTASYEQYF
TRBV29-1,.,TRBJ1-1,TRBD1,TGCAGCGTAGAGGGACAGGGGGAAGCTTTCTTT,CSVEGQGEAFF
TRBV7-8,many,TRBJ2-1,.,TGTGCCAGCAGCGCAGTGAGCAATGAGCAGTTCTTC,CASSAVSNEQFF
TRBV24-1,.,TRBJ2-3,.,TGTGCCACCAGTGATCCCCTCACAGGAAGCACAGATACGCAGTATTTT,CATSDPLTGSTDTQYF
TRBV7-9,many,TRBJ2-4,TRBD1,TGTGCCAGCAGCCAATCTACAGGGGGCCTAAACATTCAGTACTTC,CASSQSTGGLNIQYF
TRBV25-1,.,TRBJ2-1,TRBD2,TGTGCCTCCGGCCCTAGCGGGTCCTACAATGAGCAGTTCTTC,CASGPSGSYNEQFF
TRBV7-2,.,TRBJ2-7,.,TGTGCCAGCACCGAGACCGGAGGGACGACCTACGAGCAGTACTTC,CASTETGGTTYEQYF
TRBV27,many,TRBJ2-7,.,TGTGCCAGCAGTGCTACAGGGTACGAGCAGTACTTC,CASSATGYEQYF
TRBV19,.,TRBJ1-1,.,TGTGCCAGTAGTCTGGGGACCGGGAACAAGGAAGCTTTCTTT,CASSLGTGNKEAFF
TRBV15,.,TRBJ2-3,.,TGTGCCACCAGCAGAGATCGGGCAGATACGCAGTATTTT,CATSRDRADTQYF
TRBV25-1,.,TRBJ1-4,.,TGTGCCACCACCCCTAACACGATTAATGAAAAACTGTTTTTT,CATTPNTINEKLFF
TRBV20-1,many,TRBJ2-7,.,TGCAGTGCTGGAAACAGGGAAACCTACGAGCAGTACTTC,CSAGNRETYEQYF
TRBV7-3,.,TRBJ2-7,TRBD1,TGCGCCAGCCGCCGGGGACAGGGAGTAGGCGAGCAGTACTTC,CASRRGQGVGEQYF
TRBV20-1,.,TRBJ2-3,TRBD2,TGCAGTGCTAGGGGACTAGCGGGGGCAGATACGCAGTATTTT,CSARGLAGADTQYF
TRBV6-4,.,TRBJ2-1,.,TGTGCCATCAGAGATAGGGATGACAATGAGCAGTTCTTC,CAIRDRDDNEQFF
TRBV24-1,few,TRBJ2-5,.,TGTGCCACCAGCAGGGAACGGGACTCAAAAGAGACCCAGTACTTC,CATSRERDSKETQYF